The text below deals with one TCR beta chain. Its recognized antigen is unknown. Base quality data are lacking; no much larger clone is found one base away. V is trimmed back by 4 bases and J by 6 bases, and the junction contains 1 base that no gene match accounts for. Measured from the cysteine to the phenylalanine, the CDR3 is 12 residues long. Only the CDR3 region is kept as DNA, spanning 36 bases read in frame from base 1. As encoded in the germline V gene (reference sequence), CDR1 is MNHEY while CDR2 is SMNVEV. Collaborating institutions collected whole blood in K2EDTA tubes following their own protocols. For TCRbeta analysis, collaborators shipped samples in one of three forms: frozen whole blood, isolated PBMCs, or DNA extracted from either of those sample types. TCRbeta CDR3 regions were amplified from genomic DNA using the immunoSEQ Assay, a bias-controlled multiplex PCR. The source study handled its data this way. The number of nucleated cells in each sample was estimated from the amplification of reference gene primers within the assay. To quantify the absolute abundance of each unique TCRbeta CDR3 rearrangement, sequence reads were collapsed and filtered. Productive Simpson clonality was computed per sample as the square root of Simpson's diversity index over productive rearrangements. The clones in this table, taken by TCRdb from immuneACCESS, are in-frame only. Not every clone is retained; where verified, under half of the shortfall comes from an unresolved V gene, and the cause of the rest is unknown. The V and J calls and clone size are taken from that table; D and trimming were inferred from the DNA. Within this sample are about 89,000 clones, with over 60% of them counted one time only. The top ten hold about half of the sample.

This sample is part of a study of blood T cell repertoires in COVID-19 (TCRdb year 2020). Some background on the complete study: Samples covering the acute and convalescent phases of COVID-19 were provided by collaborators in the United States, Italy and Spain. The prospective study material was composed of cDNA or gDNA derived from T cells, B-cell-depleted T cells, or PBMCs. The dataset comprised deeply sampled blood TCRbeta repertoires from subjects exposed to, actively infected with, or recovered from COVID-19. A freely available public database, intended as a resource for researchers studying the immune response to SARS-CoV-2, is where the repertoires were released. Samples came from the ongoing ImmuneRACE study (first 160 participants) plus 1,254 subjects from 6 global collaborators. The sample metadata nearly always contained a de-identified subject ID, COVID-19 status, age in years and sex. Where HLA class I and class II types were available, the types were taken from metadata supplied by the sample provider, not from assay-based typing. The investigation overall reported the following: How much clinical and demographic metadata was included differed by source and by participant, and the metadata was provided uncurated.

Input material: peripheral blood. The receptor's source is a human donor in a cohort sampled during active COVID-19. Recombination joined TRBV27 with TRBJ2-7; 9 of the junction bases match TRBD1. The CDR3 has the sequence CASSSTGGEQYF. The DNA reads TGTGCCAGCAGTTCGACAGGGGGCGAGCAGTACTTC.